Presented here are 17 T cell receptor beta chains from one specimen sequenced in a study of shared clonotypes between healthy human individuals. Clones were sequenced by immunoSEQ multiplex PCR, and TCRdb holds only the in-frame ones, with some missing. Seen here are fewer than 1.4 million clones, around 78% observed once, and the top ten hold 0.6% to 0.75%. The sequenced sample was memory CD4+ T cells from PBMCs. As to subset: CD45RA-negative fraction. These receptors were taken from a man in his late teens or twenties in good health. Some clones in this sample may be carry-over from other donors' samples.

The rearrangement links TRBV7-9 to TRBJ2-1, with D tentatively TRBD1 (6 bases). Per germline, CDR1 SEHNR and CDR2 FQNEAQ (reference sequence). Trimming cost V 5 bases and J 3 bases, with 20 bases left between them. There are 17 residues in the CDR3. In DNA form, the CDR3 reads TGTGCCAGCAGCCCCGGCCCTGGCAGGGGCTTCTACAATGAGCAGTTCTTC. This gives the protein CASSPGPGRGFYNEQFF.

This chain links TRBV18 with TRBJ1-2; D is uncertain. Germline CDR1 is KGHSH and CDR2 is LQKENI. Trimming cost V 2 bases and J 7 bases, with 11 bases left between them. CDR3 size: 13 residues. The CDR3 protein is CASSPSDLFGYTF. CDR3 DNA: TGTGCCAGCTCACCATCGGATTTATTTGGCTACACCTTC.

To note about this clone: Additional DNA sequences in this sample encode the identical CDR3. The chain recombines TRBV7-2 with TRBJ2-3, with 9 bases fitting TRBD1. The CDR3 has 15 amino acids. The V gene end was trimmed by 3 bases and the J gene end by 3 bases; junction bases not matched to a gene: 4. Germline V gives CDR1 SGHTA, CDR2 FQGNSA. The CDR3 nucleotides read TGTGCCAGCAGCTTGAGGGGGACAGGGACAGATACGCAGTATTTT. Translating gives CASSLRGTGTDTQYF.

CDR3 in amino acids: CASSLFGTGSDEQFF. The CDR3 DNA follows: TGTGCCAGCAGTTTGTTCGGGACAGGGTCCGATGAGCAGTTCTTC. This sequence joins TRBV27 and TRBJ2-1, with 9 bases lining up with TRBD1. V lost 3 bases to trimming and J lost 8 bases; unmatched junction nucleotides: 8. The CDR3 has 15 amino acids. Germline CDR1 reads MNHEY; CDR2 reads SMNVEV (reference sequence).

The V gene is TRBV7-2, the J gene TRBJ2-6; a possible D gene is TRBD1 (5 bases). Trimming took off 5 bases at V and 2 bases at J, with 22 bases between the two ends. The CDR3 loop spans 19 amino acids. Per germline, CDR1 SGHTA and CDR2 FQGNSA. The CDR3 is CASSPGAAITFAGANVLTF. The CDR3 DNA reads as TGTGCCAGCAGCCCTGGGGCAGCCATAACTTTCGCTGGGGCCAACGTCCTGACTTTC. Looking up the rest from reference TRBV7-2 and TRBJ2-6 gives the full variable domain: GAGVSQSPSNKVTEKGKDVELRCDPISGHTALYWYRQSLGQGLEFLIYFQGNSAPDKSGLPSDRFSAERTGGSVSTLTIQRTQQEDSAVYLCASSPGAAITFAGANVLTFGAGSRLTVL.

The table lists this clone with a few counts. J is TRBJ1-3 and V is TRBV9; D remains ambiguous. The CDR3 extends over 15 amino acids. V was pared by 0 bases and J by 0 bases, with 7 bases between. The V gene's germline CDR1 is SGDLS and CDR2 YYNGEE. As DNA, the CDR3 is TGTGCCAGCAGCGTAGGCTCAGGCTCTGGAAACACCATATATTTT. Residues: CASSVGSGSGNTIYF.

In DNA form, the CDR3 reads TGTGCCAGCAGCCCCATGACAGGGGGAAACACCATATATTTT. Protein product: CASSPMTGGNTIYF. This rearrangement joins TRBV6-6 to TRBJ1-3, with 7 bases aligning to TRBD1. The CDR3 is 14 amino acids. CDR1 is MNHNY, CDR2 SVGAGI, per germline (reference sequence). The junction had 6 bases not matched to a gene; V was cut back by 6 bases and J by 4 bases.

The chain carries TRBV6-4 and TRBJ2-3; a possible D gene is TRBD1 (6 bases). From germline, CDR1 is MRHNA and CDR2 SNTAGT. This CDR3 is built from 13 residues. Trimming removed 6 bases from V and 4 bases from J, with 11 bases in between. This chain's CDR3 is CASRDSGSDTQYF. CDR3 in DNA: TGTGCCAGCAGGGACAGTGGATCAGATACGCAGTATTTT.

CDR3 amino acids: CASRDSPTDTQYF. The CDR3, as DNA: TGTGCCAGCAGGGATTCTCCGACAGATACGCAGTATTTT. This chain uses TRBV2 with TRBJ2-3; D is unclear. The CDR3 has 13 residues. The germline gives CDR1 SNHLY, CDR2 FYNNEI. Deletions cut 6 bases from V and 3 bases from J, with 10 bases between.

This chain uses TRBV5-1 with TRBJ2-5, with a possible D match to TRBD1 (5 bases). Germline CDR1 is SGHRS and CDR2 is YFSETQ. The CDR3 spans 14 residues. Trimming left V 0 bases short and J 4 bases short, with 10 bases between. The CDR3 loop reads CASSLGQGIETQYF. CDR3 coding DNA: TGCGCCAGCAGCTTGGGGCAGGGAATAGAGACCCAGTACTTC.

The chain recombines TRBV28 with TRBJ2-5; D gene ambiguous. CDR3 length equals 15 residues. Deletions cut 2 bases from V and 3 bases from J, with 13 bases between. Germline-derived CDR1 and CDR2 are MDHEN and SYDVKM. The CDR3 region is CASSLGSAGKETQYF. The CDR3 DNA follows: TGTGCCAGCAGTTTAGGCAGCGCCGGAAAAGAGACCCAGTACTTC.

V and J are TRBV10-3 and TRBJ2-7, with D perhaps matching TRBD1 (5 bases). Trimming pared 4 bases from V and 1 base from J, leaving 17 bases between. CDR1 and CDR2 (germline): ENHRY, SYGVKD. The CDR3 covers 16 residues. CDR3 sequence: CAISGHTGSHSYEQYF. CDR3 sequence (DNA): TGTGCCATCAGTGGGCACACAGGTTCCCATTCCTACGAGCAGTACTTC.

With regard to this clone: Other nucleotide sequences from this sample produce the same CDR3. The V call is TRBV6-5, the J call TRBJ1-1; D not certain. Germline CDR1 MNHEY, CDR2 SVGAGI. Trimming left V 2 bases short and J 2 bases short, with 6 bases between. This CDR3 region has 13 residues. The CDR3 here is CASSYNRNTEAFF. The DNA of the CDR3 is TGTGCCAGCAGTTACAACAGAAACACTGAAGCTTTCTTT.

This chain connects TRBV28 to TRBJ1-2, with D maybe TRBD1 (5 bases). This CDR3 comprises 14 residues. The V gene's germline CDR1 is MDHEN and CDR2 SYDVKM. V was clipped by 6 bases and J by 7 bases, with 18 bases between them. The CDR3 loop is CASSPGQGESGYTF. The CDR3 DNA reads TGTGCCAGCAGCCCCGGACAAGGAGAATCTGGCTACACCTTC.

This chain joins TRBV4-2 and TRBJ1-2; no clear D. V lost 0 bases and J lost 4, with 9 bases in between. Looked up from germline, CDR1 is LGHNA and CDR2 is YNFKEQ. This CDR3 region has 14 residues. CDR3 region: CASSQEAAIYGYTF. The CDR3 nucleotides read TGTGCCAGCAGCCAAGAGGCAGCGATCTATGGCTACACCTTC.

V usage is TRBV5-1 and J usage is TRBJ2-7, with D possibly TRBD2 on 5 matching bases. This CDR3 region has 16 residues. The germline V gene has CDR1 SGHRS and CDR2 YFSETQ. The V end lost 0 bases, the J end lost 4 bases, and 17 bases lay between the germline ends. The CDR3 reads CASSLAVGLVQYEQYF. The CDR3 region has the DNA TGCGCCAGCAGCTTGGCCGTAGGACTGGTCCAATACGAGCAGTACTTC.

In nucleotides, the CDR3 is TGCAGCGTGGGGGACCGCTCCTACGAGCAGTACTTC. It codes for CSVGDRSYEQYF. V and J are TRBV29-1 and TRBJ2-5, with D perhaps assigned TRBD1 or TRBD2 (5 bases each). The J call is uncertain, as TRBJ2-7 better fits the DNA end. The CDR3 sequence is 12 residues long. Germline V CDR1 and CDR2: SQVTM, ANQGSEA.